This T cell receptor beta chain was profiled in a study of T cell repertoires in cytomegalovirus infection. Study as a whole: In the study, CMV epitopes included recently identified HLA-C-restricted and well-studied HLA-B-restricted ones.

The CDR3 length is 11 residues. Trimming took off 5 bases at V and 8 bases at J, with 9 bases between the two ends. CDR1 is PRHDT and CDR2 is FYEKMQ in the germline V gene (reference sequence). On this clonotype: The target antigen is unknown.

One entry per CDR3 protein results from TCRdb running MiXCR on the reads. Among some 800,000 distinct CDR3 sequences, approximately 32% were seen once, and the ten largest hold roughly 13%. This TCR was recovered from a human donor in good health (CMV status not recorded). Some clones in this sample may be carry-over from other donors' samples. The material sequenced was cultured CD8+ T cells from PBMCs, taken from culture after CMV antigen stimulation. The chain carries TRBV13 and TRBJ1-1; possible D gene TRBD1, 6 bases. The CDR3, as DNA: TGTGCCAGCAGCGAGCAGGGGGAAGCTTTCTTT. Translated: CASSEQGEAFF.